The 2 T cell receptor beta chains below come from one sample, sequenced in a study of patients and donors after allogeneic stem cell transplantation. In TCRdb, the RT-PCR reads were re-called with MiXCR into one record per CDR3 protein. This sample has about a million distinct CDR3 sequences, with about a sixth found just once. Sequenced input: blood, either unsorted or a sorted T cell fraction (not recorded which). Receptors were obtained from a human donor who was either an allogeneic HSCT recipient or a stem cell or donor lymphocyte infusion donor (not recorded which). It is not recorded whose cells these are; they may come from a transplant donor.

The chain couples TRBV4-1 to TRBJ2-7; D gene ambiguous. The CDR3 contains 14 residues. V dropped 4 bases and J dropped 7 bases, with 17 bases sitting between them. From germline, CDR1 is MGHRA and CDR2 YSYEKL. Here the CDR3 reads CASSPAKGPGEQYF. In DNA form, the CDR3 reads TGCGCCAGCAGCCCTGCGAAGGGTCCCGGGGAGCAGTACTTC.

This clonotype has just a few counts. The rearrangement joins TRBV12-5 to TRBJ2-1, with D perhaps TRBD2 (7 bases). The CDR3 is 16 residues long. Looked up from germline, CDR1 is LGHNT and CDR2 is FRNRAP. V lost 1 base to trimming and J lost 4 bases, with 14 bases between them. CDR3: CASGLAWGGVYNEQFF. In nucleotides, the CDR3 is TGTGCTAGTGGTTTGGCGTGGGGGGGCGTATACAATGAGCAGTTCTTC. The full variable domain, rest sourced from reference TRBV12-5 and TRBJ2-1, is DARVTQTPRHKVTEMGQEVTMRCQPILGHNTVFWYRQTMMQGLELLAYFRNRAPLDDSGMPKDRFSAEMPDATLATLKIQPSEPRDSAVYFCASGLAWGGVYNEQFFGPGTRLTVL.